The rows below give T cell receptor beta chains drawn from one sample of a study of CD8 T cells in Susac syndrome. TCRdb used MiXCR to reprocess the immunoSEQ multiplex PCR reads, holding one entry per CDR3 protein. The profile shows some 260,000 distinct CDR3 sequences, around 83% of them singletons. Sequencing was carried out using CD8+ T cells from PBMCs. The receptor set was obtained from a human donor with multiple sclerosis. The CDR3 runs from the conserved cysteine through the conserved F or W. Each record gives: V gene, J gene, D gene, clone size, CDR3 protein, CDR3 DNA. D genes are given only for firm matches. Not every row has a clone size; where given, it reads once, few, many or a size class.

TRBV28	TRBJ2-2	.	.	CASSRRVRTGELFF	TGTGCCAGCAGTAGAAGGGTGAGGACCGGGGAGCTGTTTTTT
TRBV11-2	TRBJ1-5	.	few	CASSLGDNQPQHF	TGTGCCAGCAGCTTAGGTGACAATCAGCCCCAGCATTTT
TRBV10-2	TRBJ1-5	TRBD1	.	CASSQGAFQPQHF	TGCGCCAGCAGTCAGGGGGCGTTTCAGCCCCAGCATTTT
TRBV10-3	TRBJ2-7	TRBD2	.	CAISVRGTSVYEQYF	TGTGCCATCAGTGTTCGGGGGACTAGCGTTTACGAGCAGTACTTC
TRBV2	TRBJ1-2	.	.	CASSENRIYGYTF	TGTGCCAGCAGTGAAAATCGGATCTATGGCTACACCTTC
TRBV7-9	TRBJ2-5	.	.	CASSINVGRQETQYF	TGTGCCAGCAGTATAAACGTAGGCAGACAAGAGACCCAGTACTTC
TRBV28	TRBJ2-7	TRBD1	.	CASIPTGGTYEQYF	TGTGCCAGCATCCCGACAGGGGGGACCTACGAGCAGTACTTC
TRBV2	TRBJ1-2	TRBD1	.	CASSGREGARTYGYTF	TGTGCCAGCAGCGGGAGGGAGGGGGCACGTACCTATGGCTACACCTTC
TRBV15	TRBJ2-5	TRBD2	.	CATSRDGAGGETQYF	TGTGCCACCAGCAGAGACGGAGCGGGAGGGGAGACCCAGTACTTC
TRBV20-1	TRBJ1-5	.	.	CSARAPAENQPQHF	TGCAGTGCTAGAGCCCCAGCCGAAAATCAGCCCCAGCATTTT
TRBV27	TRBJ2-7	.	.	CAGSLLASSSYEQYF	TGTGCCGGCAGTCTCCTAGCGTCTAGCTCCTACGAGCAGTACTTC
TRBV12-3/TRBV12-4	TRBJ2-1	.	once	CASSGISVSYNEQFF	TGTGCCAGCAGCGGGATCTCGGTTTCCTACAATGAGCAGTTCTTC
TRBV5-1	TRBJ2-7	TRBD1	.	CASSPFDRAPAEQYF	TGCGCCAGCAGCCCATTCGACAGGGCTCCAGCCGAGCAGTACTTC
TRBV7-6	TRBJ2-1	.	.	CASSYHPPRTQSYNEQFF	TGTGCCAGCAGCTACCACCCCCCGCGGACTCAGTCCTACAATGAGCAGTTCTTC
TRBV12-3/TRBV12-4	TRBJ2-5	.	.	CASSPWTRGETQYF	TGTGCCAGCAGTCCGTGGACTCGGGGCGAGACCCAGTACTTC
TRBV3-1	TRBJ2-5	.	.	CASSQDVNPLETQYF	TGTGCCAGCAGCCAAGATGTCAACCCCCTGGAGACCCAGTACTTC
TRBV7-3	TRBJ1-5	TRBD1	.	CASTPRQGRNQPQHF	TGTGCCAGCACGCCCCGACAGGGTCGCAATCAGCCCCAGCATTTT
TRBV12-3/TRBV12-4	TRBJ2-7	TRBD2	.	CASSPGLAGEQYF	TGTGCCAGCAGTCCGGGACTAGCGGGGGAGCAGTACTTC
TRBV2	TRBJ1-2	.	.	CLLRWTYGYTF	TGTCTTCTTCGGTGGACGTATGGCTACACCTTC
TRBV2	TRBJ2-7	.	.	CASSEERQAVLKQYF	TGTGCCAGCAGTGAAGAGAGGCAGGCAGTATTAAAGCAGTACTTC
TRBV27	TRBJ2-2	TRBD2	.	CASSAREGPDTGELFF	TGTGCCAGCAGCGCAAGGGAGGGGCCGGACACCGGGGAGCTGTTTTTT
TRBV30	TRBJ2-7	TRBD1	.	CAWGDRDHSYEQYF	TGTGCCTGGGGTGACAGGGACCACTCCTACGAGCAGTACTTC
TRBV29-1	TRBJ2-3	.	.	CSVFSGTDTQYF	TGCAGCGTATTCTCGGGAACAGATACGCAGTATTTT
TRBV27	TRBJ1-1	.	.	CASSFGVVSEAFF	TGTGCCAGCAGTTTCGGGGTTGTTTCTGAAGCTTTCTTT
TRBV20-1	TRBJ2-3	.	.	CSAPDEYTQYF	TGCAGTGCCCCGGACGAATATACGCAGTATTTT
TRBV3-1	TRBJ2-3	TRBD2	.	CASSSPSGLTDTQYF	TGTGCCAGCAGTTCACCTAGCGGGCTCACAGATACGCAGTATTTT
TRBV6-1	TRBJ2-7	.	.	CASSEILSTDEQYF	TGTGCCAGCAGTGAAATCCTCAGCACGGACGAGCAGTACTTC
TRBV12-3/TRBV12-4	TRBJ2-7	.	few	CASSLNSRRGRLYEQYF	TGTGCCAGCAGTTTAAATTCGAGGCGGGGGCGACTCTACGAGCAGTACTTC
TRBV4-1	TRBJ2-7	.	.	CASSQDLRGNEQYF	TGCGCCAGCAGCCAAGATCTTCGGGGAAACGAGCAGTACTTC
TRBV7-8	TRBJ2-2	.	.	CASSPFLWEEGTGELFF	TGTGCCAGCAGCCCGTTTTTGTGGGAGGAGGGGACCGGGGAGCTGTTTTTT
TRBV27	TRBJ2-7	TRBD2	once	CASSLSREAYEQYF	TGTGCCAGCAGTTTATCGCGGGAGGCATACGAGCAGTACTTC
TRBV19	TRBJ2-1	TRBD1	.	CASKSLGFDRGKNNEQFF	TGTGCCAGTAAGTCTCTCGGGTTCGACAGGGGTAAGAACAATGAGCAGTTCTTC
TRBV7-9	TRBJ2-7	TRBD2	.	CASNGLAGSYEQYF	TGTGCCAGCAACGGACTAGCGGGATCCTACGAGCAGTACTTC
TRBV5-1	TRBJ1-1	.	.	CASSLAAGTRMNTEAFF	TGCGCCAGCAGCTTGGCTGCAGGGACTCGGATGAACACTGAAGCTTTCTTT